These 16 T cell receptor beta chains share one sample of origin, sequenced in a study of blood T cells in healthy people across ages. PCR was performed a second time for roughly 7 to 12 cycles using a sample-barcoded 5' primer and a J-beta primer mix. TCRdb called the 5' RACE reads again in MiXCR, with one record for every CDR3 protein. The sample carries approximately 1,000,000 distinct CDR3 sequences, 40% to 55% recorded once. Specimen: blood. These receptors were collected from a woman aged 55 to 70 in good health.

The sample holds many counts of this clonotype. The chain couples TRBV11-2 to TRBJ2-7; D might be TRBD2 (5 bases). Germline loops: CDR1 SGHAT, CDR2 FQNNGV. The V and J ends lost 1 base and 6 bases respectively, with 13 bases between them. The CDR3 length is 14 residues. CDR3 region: CASSLVPGFGEQYF. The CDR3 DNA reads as TGTGCCAGCAGCTTAGTCCCGGGATTTGGCGAGCAGTACTTC.

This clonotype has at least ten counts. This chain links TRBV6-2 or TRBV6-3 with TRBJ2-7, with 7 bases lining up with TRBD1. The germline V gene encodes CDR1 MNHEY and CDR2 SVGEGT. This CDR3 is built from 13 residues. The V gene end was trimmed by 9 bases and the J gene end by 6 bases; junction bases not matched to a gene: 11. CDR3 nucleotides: TGTGCCAGTCTCGCTGGACAGGACGCCGAGCAGTACTTC. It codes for CASLAGQDAEQYF.

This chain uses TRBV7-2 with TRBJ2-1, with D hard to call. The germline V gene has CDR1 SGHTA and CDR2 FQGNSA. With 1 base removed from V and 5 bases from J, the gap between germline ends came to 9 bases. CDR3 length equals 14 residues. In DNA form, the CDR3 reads TGTGCCAGCAGCTTAGGCCCCCCGGACAATGAGCAGTTCTTC. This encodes CASSLGPPDNEQFF. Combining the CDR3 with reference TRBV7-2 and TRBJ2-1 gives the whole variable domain GAGVSQSPSNKVTEKGKDVELRCDPISGHTALYWYRQSLGQGLEFLIYFQGNSAPDKSGLPSDRFSAERTGGSVSTLTIQRTQQEDSAVYLCASSLGPPDNEQFFGPGTRLTVL.

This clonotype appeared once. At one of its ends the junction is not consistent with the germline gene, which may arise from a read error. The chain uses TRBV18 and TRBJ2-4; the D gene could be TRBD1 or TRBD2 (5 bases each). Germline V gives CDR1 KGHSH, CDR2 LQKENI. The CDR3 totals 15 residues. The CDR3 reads CASSPRRGGLDIEYF. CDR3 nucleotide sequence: TGTGCCAGCTCGCCACGAAGGGGTGGACTTGACATCGAGTACTTC. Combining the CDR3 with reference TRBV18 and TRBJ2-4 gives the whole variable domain NAGVMQNPRHLVRRRGQEARLRCSPMKGHSHVYWYRQLPEEGLKFMVYLQKENIIDESGMPKERFSAEFPKEGPSILRIQQVVRGDSAAYFCASSPRRGGLDIEYFGAGTRLSVL.

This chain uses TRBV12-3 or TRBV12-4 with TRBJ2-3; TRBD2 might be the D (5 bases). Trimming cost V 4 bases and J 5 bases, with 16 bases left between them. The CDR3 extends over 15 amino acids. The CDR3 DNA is TGTGCCAGCAGTTCAGAGCTGGAGGTAGGAGATACGCAGTATTTT. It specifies CASSSELEVGDTQYF.

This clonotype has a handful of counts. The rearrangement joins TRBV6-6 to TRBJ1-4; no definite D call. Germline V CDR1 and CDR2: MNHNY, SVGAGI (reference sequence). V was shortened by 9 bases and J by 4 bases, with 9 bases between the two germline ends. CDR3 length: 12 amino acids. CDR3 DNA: TGTGCCAGTTTTGCGTTTAATGAAAAACTGTTTTTT. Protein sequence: CASFAFNEKLFF.

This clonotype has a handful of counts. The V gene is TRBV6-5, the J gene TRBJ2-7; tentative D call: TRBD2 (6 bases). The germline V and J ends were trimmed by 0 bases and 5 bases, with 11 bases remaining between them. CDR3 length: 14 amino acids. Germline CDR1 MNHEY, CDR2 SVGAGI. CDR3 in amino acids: CASSYSGGVDEQYF. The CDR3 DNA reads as TGTGCCAGCAGTTACTCTGGAGGGGTCGACGAGCAGTACTTC.

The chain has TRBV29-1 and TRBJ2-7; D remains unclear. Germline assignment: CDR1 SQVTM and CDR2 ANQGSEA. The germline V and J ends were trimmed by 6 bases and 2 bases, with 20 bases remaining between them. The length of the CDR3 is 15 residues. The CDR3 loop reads CSVLGETRTTYEQYF. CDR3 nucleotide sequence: TGCAGCGTCCTCGGAGAGACAAGAACTACCTACGAGCAGTACTTC.

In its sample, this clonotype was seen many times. The CDR3 here is CASSQVGTGTSGSVGQETQYF. As DNA, the CDR3 is TGTGCCAGCAGCCAAGTGGGAACCGGGACTAGCGGGAGTGTAGGCCAAGAGACCCAGTACTTC. The chain carries TRBV4-2 and TRBJ2-5, with 14 bases that match TRBD2. Trimming took 1 base from V and 1 from J; bases not matched to a gene: 14. Germline-derived CDR1 and CDR2 are LGHNA and YNFKEQ. The CDR3 has 21 amino acids.

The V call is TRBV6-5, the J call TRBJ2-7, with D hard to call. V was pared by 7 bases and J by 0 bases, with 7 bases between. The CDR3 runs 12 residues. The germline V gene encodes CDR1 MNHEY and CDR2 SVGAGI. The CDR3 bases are TGTGCCAGCATGAAAGACTCCTACGAGCAGTACTTC. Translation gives CASMKDSYEQYF.

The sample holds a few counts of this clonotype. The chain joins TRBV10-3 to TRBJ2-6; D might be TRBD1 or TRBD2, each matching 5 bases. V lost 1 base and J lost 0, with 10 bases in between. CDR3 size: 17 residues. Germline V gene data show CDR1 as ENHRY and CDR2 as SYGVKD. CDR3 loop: CAISEFAGSSGANVLTF. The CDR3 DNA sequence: TGTGCCATCAGTGAGTTCGCAGGGAGCTCTGGGGCCAACGTCCTGACTTTC.

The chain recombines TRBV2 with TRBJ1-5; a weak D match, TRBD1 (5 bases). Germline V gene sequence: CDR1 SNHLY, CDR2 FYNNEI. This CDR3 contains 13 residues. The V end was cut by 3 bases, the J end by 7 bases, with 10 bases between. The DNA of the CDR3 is TGTGCCAGCAGTGAGGACAAATTACAGCCCCAGCATTTT. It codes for CASSEDKLQPQHF.

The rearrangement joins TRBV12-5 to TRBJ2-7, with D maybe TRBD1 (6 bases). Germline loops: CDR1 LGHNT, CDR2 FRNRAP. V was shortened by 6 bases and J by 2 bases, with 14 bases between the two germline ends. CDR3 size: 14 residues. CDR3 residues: CASGSRTETYEQYF. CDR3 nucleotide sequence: TGTGCTAGTGGCTCCCGGACAGAGACCTACGAGCAGTACTTC.

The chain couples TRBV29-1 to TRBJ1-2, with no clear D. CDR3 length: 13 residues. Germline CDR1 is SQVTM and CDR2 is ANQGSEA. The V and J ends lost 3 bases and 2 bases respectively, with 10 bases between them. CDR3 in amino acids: CSVELRLNYGYTF. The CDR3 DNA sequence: TGCAGCGTTGAGCTTCGACTAAACTATGGCTACACCTTC.

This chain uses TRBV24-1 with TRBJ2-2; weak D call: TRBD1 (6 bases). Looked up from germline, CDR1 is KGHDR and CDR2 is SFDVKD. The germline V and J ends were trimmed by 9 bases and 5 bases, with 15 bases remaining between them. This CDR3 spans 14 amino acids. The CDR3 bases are TGTGCCACCCAGAGGCAGGGGAAGACCGGGGAGCTGTTTTTT. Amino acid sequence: CATQRQGKTGELFF.

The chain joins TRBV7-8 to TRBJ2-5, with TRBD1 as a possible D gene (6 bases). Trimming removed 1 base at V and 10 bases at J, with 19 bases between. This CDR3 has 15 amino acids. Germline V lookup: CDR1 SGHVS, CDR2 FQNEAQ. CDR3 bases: TGTGCCAGCAGCTTAGAGTACAGGGCCGAGAGGGACCAGTACTTC. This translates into CASSLEYRAERDQYF.